This T cell receptor (beta chain) was sequenced during a study of T-cell memory formation after mild COVID-19. Background on the study: TCR clusters were mostly donor specific.

TCRdb ran MiXCR on the 5' RACE reads and lists one entry per CDR3 protein. The sample shows 250,000 to 300,000 distinct CDR3 sequences, 18% of them seen only once. CDR1 is SGHTA and CDR2 is FQGNSA in the germline V gene. The CDR3 has 15 residues. The V end lost 5 bases, the J end lost 5 bases, and 16 bases lay between the germline ends. The origin of this receptor is a man younger than 35 who had mild COVID-19 (a few samples of this study predate the infection). Cell type and time point are not known. Sequenced input: PBMCs or a T cell subset sorted from them (not recorded which). The chain links TRBV7-2 to TRBJ1-5; no definite D call. CDR3 sequence (DNA): TGTGCCAGCAGCCCCGGCCCGACTGGGGATCAGCCCCAGCATTTT. Translated, it gives CASSPGPTGDQPQHF.